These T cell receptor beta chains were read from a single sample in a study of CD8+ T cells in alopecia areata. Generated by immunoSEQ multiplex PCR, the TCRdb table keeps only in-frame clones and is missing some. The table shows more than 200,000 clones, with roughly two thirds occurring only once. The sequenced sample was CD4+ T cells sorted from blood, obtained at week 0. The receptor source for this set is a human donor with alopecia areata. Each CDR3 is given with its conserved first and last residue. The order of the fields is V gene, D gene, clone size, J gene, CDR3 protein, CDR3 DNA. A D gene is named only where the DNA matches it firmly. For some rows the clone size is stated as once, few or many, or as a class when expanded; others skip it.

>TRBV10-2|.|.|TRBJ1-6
CASKQANSPLHF
TGCGCCAGCAAACAGGCTAATTCACCCCTCCACTTT
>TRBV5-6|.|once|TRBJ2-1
CASSLYSQYNEQFF
TGTGCCAGCAGCCTATATTCCCAGTACAATGAGCAGTTCTTC
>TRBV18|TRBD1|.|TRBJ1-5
CASSSGQLINQPQHF
TGTGCCAGCTCATCGGGACAGCTGATCAATCAGCCCCAGCATTTT
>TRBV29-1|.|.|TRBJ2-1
CSTENILGDNEQFF
TGCAGCACCGAAAACATACTAGGGGACAATGAGCAGTTCTTC
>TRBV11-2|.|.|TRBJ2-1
CASSPQQGLGEQFF
TGTGCCAGCAGCCCTCAGCAGGGGTTGGGTGAGCAGTTCTTC
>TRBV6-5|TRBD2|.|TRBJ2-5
CASSSTSGGPQETQYF
TGTGCCAGCAGTTCGACTAGCGGGGGGCCACAAGAGACCCAGTACTTC
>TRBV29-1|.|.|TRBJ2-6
CSVRGSANVLTF
TGCAGCGTTCGGGGGTCGGCCAACGTCCTGACTTTC
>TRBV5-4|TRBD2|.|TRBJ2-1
CASSWGGSGAYNEQFF
TGTGCCAGCAGCTGGGGGGGGAGCGGAGCCTACAATGAGCAGTTCTTC
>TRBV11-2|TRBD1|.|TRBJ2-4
CASSARGTGSIAKNIQYF
TGTGCCAGCAGCGCTAGAGGGACAGGCTCAATAGCCAAAAACATTCAGTACTTC
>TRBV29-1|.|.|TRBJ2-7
CSVVRGPNEQYF
TGCAGCGTTGTTCGGGGACCTAACGAGCAGTACTTC
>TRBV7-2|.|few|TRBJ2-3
CASSSLRHSSHAADTQYF
TGTGCCAGCAGCTCCCTACGTCACTCCTCTCACGCGGCAGATACGCAGTATTTT
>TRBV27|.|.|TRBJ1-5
CASTPGGGDNQPQHF
TGTGCCAGCACACCGGGAGGGGGGGACAATCAGCCCCAGCATTTT
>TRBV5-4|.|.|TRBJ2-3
CASSLVDTQYF
TGTGCCAGCAGCTTGGTAGATACGCAGTATTTT
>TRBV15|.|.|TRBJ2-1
CATSGREHRRQFF
TGTGCCACCAGCGGCCGGGAGCATAGGAGGCAGTTCTTC
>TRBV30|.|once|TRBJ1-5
CAWSPGHIRGQPQHF
TGTGCCTGGAGTCCGGGACACATTCGAGGGCAGCCCCAGCATTTT
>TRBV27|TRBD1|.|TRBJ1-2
CASSVQGAYGYTF
TGTGCCAGCAGTGTACAGGGGGCCTATGGCTACACCTTC
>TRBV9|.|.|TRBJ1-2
CASSQSIQTYGYTF
TGTGCCAGCAGCCAAAGCATACAGACCTATGGCTACACCTTC
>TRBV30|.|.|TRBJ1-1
CAWRDNRNTEAFF
TGTGCCTGGAGGGACAACCGAAACACTGAAGCTTTCTTT
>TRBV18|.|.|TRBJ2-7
CASSRGTPHEQYF
TGTGCCAGCTCACGCGGTACTCCCCACGAGCAGTACTTC
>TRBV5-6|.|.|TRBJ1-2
CASSLGQNYGYTF
TGTGCCAGCAGCTTGGGTCAAAACTATGGCTACACCTTC
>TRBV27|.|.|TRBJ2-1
CASSLVGVEQFF
TGTGCCAGCAGTTTAGTAGGGGTTGAGCAGTTCTTC
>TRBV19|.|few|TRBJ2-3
CASSIVPTFTDTQYF
TGTGCCAGTAGTATAGTGCCTACCTTCACAGATACGCAGTATTTT
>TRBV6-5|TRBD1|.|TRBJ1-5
CASSRTGINQPQHF
TGTGCCAGCAGCCGGACAGGGATCAATCAGCCCCAGCATTTT
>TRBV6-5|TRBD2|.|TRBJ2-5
CASNSAGGLGETQYF
TGTGCCAGCAACTCGGCGGGGGGCCTGGGAGAGACCCAGTACTTC
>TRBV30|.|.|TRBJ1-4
CAWRQTGRSEKLFF
TGTGCCTGGAGGCAGACCGGTAGGAGCGAAAAACTGTTTTTT
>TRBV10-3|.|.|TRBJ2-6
CAIRGVTGANVLTF
TGTGCCATCAGGGGAGTTACTGGGGCCAACGTCCTGACTTTC
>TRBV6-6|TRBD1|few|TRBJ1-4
CASRNGQGREKLFF
TGTGCCAGCAGAAACGGACAGGGTAGGGAAAAACTGTTTTTT
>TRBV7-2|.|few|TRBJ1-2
CASSPTETYGYTF
TGTGCCAGCAGCCCTACAGAAACCTATGGCTACACCTTC
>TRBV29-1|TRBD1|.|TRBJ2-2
CSVGQGANTGELFF
TGCAGCGTTGGCCAGGGGGCGAACACCGGGGAGCTGTTTTTT
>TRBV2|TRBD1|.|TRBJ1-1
CASSLSAGGYHTEAFF
TGTGCCAGCAGTCTTTCGGCAGGGGGTTATCACACTGAAGCTTTCTTT
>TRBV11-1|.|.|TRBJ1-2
CASSLLSGQGGYTF
TGTGCCAGCAGCTTGTTGTCCGGACAAGGAGGCTACACCTTC
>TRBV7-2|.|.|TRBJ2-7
CASSLGTAAYEQYF
TGTGCCAGCAGCTTAGGGACAGCTGCCTACGAGCAGTACTTC
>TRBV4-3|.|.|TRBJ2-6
CASSQTATGSGANVLTF
TGCGCCAGCAGCCAAACAGCAACAGGGAGTGGGGCCAACGTCCTGACTTTC
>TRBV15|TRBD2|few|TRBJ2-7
CATSREGGGASEQYF
TGTGCCACCAGCAGAGAAGGCGGGGGGGCGTCCGAGCAGTACTTC
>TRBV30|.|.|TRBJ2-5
CAWKRGMEETQYF
TGTGCCTGGAAAAGAGGGATGGAAGAGACCCAGTACTTC
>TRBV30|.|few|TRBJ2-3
CAWSVGTSTDTQYF
TGTGCCTGGAGTGTGGGAACCTCCACAGATACGCAGTATTTT
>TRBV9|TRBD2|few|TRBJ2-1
CASSQLGTSGSIEQFF
TGTGCCAGCAGCCAACTTGGGACTAGCGGTAGTATTGAGCAGTTCTTC
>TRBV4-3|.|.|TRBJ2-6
CASSQSEFGANVLTF
TGCGCCAGCAGCCAATCCGAATTTGGGGCCAACGTCCTGACTTTC
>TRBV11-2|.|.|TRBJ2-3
CASSQIPSTDTQYF
TGTGCCAGCAGTCAAATTCCCAGCACAGATACGCAGTATTTT
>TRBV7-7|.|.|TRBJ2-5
CASSSLGGHQETQYF
TGTGCTAGCAGCTCGCTCGGGGGCCATCAAGAGACCCAGTACTTC
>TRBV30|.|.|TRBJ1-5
CAWSAQSNQPQHF
TGTGCCTGGAGTGCACAGAGCAATCAGCCCCAGCATTTT
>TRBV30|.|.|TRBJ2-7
CAWSVLGDEQYF
TGTGCCTGGAGTGTATTAGGGGACGAGCAGTACTTC